This T cell receptor (beta chain) was obtained from a study of neurological immune-mediated disorders. The time point is: longitudinal time-point 3. The study used blood bank volunteers in Maryland, USA, as healthy controls. Libraries used 2 million unsorted PBMCs kept frozen in RNAlater. This clonotype was counted ten times or more. Its antigen remains unidentified. From germline, CDR1 is DFQATT and CDR2 SNEGSKA (reference sequence). Trimming took off 4 bases at V and 5 bases at J, with 5 bases between the two ends. The CDR3 sequence is 11 residues long. The cDNA was produced through 5'RACE with 10-nucleotide random UMIs. TCRdb re-called the 5' RACE reads through MiXCR, storing one row per CDR3 protein. The data hold 53,000 or so distinct CDR3 sequences, with roughly 8.4% observed a single time. Points from the study as a whole: HTLV-1-associated myelopathy led in TCR clonal expansion, while multiple sclerosis ranked lowest, below healthy controls.

The sample was PBMCs. The chain uses TRBV20-1 and TRBJ2-2; D is unclear. The clonotype was recovered from a woman between 40 and 55 years old in good health. The CDR3 DNA reads as TGCAGTGCTAAGGGTACCGGGGAGCTGTTTTTT. The encoded protein is CSAKGTGELFF.